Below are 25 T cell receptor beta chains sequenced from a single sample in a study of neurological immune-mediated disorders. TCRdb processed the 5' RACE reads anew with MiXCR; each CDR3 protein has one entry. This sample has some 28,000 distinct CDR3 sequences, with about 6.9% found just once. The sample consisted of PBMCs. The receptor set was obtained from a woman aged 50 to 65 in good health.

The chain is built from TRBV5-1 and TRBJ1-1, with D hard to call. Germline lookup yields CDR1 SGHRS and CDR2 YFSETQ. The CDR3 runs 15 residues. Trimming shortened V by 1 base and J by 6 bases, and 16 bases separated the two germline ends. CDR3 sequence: CASSLTLPGRAEAFF. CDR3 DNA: TGCGCCAGCAGCTTGACCCTTCCGGGGAGGGCTGAAGCTTTCTTT.

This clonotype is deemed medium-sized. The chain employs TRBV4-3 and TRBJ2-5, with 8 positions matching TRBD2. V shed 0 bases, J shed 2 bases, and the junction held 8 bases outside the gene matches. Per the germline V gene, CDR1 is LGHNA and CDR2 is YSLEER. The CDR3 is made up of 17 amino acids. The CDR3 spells CASSQDPGGRLQETQYF. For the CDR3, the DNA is TGCGCCAGCAGCCAAGATCCCGGCGGGAGGCTGCAAGAGACCCAGTACTTC.

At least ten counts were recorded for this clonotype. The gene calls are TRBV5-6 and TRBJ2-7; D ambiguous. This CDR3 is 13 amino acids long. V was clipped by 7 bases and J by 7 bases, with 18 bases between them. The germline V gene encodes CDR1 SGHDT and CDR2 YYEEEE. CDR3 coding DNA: TGTGCCAGCCAAAGACGGAGTAGTAGGGAGCAGTACTTC. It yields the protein CASQRRSSREQYF.

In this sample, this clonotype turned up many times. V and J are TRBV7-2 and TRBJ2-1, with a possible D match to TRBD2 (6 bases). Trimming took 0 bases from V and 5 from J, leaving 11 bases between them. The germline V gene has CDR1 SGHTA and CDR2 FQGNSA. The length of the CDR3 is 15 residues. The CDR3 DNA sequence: TGTGCCAGCAGCTTAGCGCCGGGAGTCGACAATGAGCAGTTCTTC. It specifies CASSLAPGVDNEQFF.

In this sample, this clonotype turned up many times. The CDR3 region has the DNA TGCAGTGCTGGGCAGACAGGTTTTACCTACGAGCAGTACTTC. This encodes CSAGQTGFTYEQYF. This chain connects TRBV20-1 to TRBJ2-7, with D maybe TRBD1 (6 bases). From germline, CDR1 is DFQATT and CDR2 SNEGSKA (reference sequence). V dropped 5 bases and J dropped 2 bases, with 16 bases sitting between them. The CDR3 totals 14 residues.

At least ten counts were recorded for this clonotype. The CDR3 nucleotides read TGTGCCAGCAGTCCCACAGGAGCTGAAGCTTTCTTT. As protein: CASSPTGAEAFF. This chain links TRBV5-6 with TRBJ1-1; a weak D match, TRBD1 (5 bases). Germline loops: CDR1 SGHDT, CDR2 YYEEEE. CDR3 length: 12 amino acids. Trimming pared 5 bases from V and 6 bases from J, leaving 11 bases between.

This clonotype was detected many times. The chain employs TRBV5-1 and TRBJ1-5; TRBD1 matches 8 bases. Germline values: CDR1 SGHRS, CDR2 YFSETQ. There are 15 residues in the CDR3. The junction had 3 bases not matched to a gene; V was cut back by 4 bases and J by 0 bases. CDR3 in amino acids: CASSAGTGSNQPQHF. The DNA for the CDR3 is TGCGCCAGCAGCGCCGGGACAGGTAGCAATCAGCCCCAGCATTTT.

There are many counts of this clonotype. DNA of the CDR3: TGCGCCAGCAGCTCGGGGACAGGCCGCTCCTATGGCTACACCTTC. This codes for CASSSGTGRSYGYTF. This rearrangement joins TRBV5-1 to TRBJ1-2; 8 positions match TRBD1. Losses at the gene ends were 3 bases for V and 4 bases for J; bases not matched to a gene: 8. The CDR3 runs 15 residues. Germline V CDR1 and CDR2: SGHRS, YFSETQ.

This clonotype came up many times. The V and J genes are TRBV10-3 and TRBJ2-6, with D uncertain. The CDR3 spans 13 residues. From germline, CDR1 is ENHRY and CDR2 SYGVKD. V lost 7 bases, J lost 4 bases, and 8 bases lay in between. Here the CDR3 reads CAITGTGANVLTF. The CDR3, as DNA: TGTGCCATCACGGGTACCGGGGCCAACGTCCTGACTTTC.

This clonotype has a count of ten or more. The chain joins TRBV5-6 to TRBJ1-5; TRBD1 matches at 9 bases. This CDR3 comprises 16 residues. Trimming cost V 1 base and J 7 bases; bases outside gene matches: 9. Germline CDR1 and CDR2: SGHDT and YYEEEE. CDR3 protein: CASSLSRDRVYQPQHF. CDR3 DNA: TGTGCCAGCAGCTTGAGCCGGGACAGGGTGTACCAGCCCCAGCATTTT.

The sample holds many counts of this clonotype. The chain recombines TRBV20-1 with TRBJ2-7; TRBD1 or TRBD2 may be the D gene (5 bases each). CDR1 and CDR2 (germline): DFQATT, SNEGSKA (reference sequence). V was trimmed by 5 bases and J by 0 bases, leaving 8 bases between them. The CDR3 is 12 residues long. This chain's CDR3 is CSAGTPSYEQYF. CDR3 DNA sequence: TGCAGTGCTGGGACCCCCTCCTACGAGCAGTACTTC.

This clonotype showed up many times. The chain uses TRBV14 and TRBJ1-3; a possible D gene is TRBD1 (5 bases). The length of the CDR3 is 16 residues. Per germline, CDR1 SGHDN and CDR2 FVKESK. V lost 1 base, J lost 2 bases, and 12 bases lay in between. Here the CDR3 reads CASSQVARTTGNTIYF. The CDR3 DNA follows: TGTGCCAGCAGCCAAGTAGCCAGGACAACTGGAAACACCATATATTTT.

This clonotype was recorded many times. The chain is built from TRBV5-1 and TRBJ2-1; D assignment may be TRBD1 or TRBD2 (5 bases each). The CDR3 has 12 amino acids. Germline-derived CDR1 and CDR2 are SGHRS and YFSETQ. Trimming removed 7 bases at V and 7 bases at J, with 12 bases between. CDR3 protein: CASDLGDNEQFF. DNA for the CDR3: TGCGCCAGCGACCTGGGGGATAATGAGCAGTTCTTC.

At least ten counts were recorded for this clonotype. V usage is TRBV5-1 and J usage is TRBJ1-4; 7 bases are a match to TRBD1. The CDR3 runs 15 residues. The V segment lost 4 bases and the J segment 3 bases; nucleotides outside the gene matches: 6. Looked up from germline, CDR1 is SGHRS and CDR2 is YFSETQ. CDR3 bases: TGCGCCAGCAGCGTCGACGGGACAGCTAATGAAAAACTGTTTTTT. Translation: CASSVDGTANEKLFF.

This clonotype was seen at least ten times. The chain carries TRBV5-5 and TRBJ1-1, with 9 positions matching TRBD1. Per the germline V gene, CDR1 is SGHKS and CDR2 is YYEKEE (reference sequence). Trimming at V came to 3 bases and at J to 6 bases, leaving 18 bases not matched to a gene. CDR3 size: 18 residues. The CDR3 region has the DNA TGTGCCAGCAGCTCTTTATACCGGGACAGGGTGCGATTCCCTGAAGCTTTCTTT. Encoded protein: CASSSLYRDRVRFPEAFF. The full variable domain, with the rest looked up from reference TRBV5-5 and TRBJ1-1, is DAGVTQSPTHLIKTRGQQVTLRCSPISGHKSVSWYQQVLGQGPQFIFQYYEKEERGRGNFPDRFSARQFPNYSSELNVNALLLGDSALYLCASSSLYRDRVRFPEAFFGQGTRLTVV.

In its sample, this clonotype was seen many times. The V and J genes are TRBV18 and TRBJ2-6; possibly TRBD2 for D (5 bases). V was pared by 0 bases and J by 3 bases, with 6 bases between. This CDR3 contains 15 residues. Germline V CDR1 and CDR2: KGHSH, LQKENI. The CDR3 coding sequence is TGTGCCAGCTCACCACCCGGGAATGGGGCCAACGTCCTGACTTTC. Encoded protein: CASSPPGNGANVLTF.

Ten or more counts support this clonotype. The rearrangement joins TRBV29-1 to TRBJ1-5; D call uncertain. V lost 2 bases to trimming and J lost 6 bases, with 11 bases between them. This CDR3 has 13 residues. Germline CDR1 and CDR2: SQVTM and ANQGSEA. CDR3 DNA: TGCAGCGTTGAAACGGGGTATGGTCAGCCCCAGCATTTT. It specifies CSVETGYGQPQHF.

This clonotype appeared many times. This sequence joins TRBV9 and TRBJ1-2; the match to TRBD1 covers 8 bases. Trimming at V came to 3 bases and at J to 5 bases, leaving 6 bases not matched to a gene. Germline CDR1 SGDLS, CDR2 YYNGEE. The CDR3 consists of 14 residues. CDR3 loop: CASSGTGMGYGYTF. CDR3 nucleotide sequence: TGTGCCAGCAGCGGGACAGGGATGGGGTATGGCTACACCTTC.

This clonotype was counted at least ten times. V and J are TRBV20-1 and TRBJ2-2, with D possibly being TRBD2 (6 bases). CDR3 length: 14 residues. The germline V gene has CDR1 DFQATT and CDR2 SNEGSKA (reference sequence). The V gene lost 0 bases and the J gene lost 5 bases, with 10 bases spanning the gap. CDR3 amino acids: CSAREGGRTGELFF. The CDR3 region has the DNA TGCAGTGCTAGAGAGGGAGGACGAACCGGGGAGCTGTTTTTT.

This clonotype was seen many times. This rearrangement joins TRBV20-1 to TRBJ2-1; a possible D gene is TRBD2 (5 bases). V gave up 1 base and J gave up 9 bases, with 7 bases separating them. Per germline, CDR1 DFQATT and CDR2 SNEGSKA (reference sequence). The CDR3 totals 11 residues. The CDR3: CSARVSAEQFF. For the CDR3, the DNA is TGCAGTGCTAGAGTTAGCGCTGAGCAGTTCTTC.

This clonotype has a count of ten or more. Here the CDR3 DNA reads TGTGCCAGCAGCTTAGCAAGCGGGGGGCAGAATGAGCAGTTCTTC. It codes for CASSLASGGQNEQFF. The V and J genes are TRBV7-2 and TRBJ2-1; 9 bases are shared with TRBD2. Per the germline V gene, CDR1 is SGHTA and CDR2 is FQGNSA. The CDR3 contains 15 residues. Germline trimming cut 0 bases from V and 7 bases from J; bases unmatched to any gene: 4.

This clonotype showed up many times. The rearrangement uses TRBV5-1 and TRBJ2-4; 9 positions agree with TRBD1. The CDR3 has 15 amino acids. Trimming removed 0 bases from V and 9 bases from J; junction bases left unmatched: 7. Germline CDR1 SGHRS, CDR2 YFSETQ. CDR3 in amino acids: CASSLEGQGFGIQYF. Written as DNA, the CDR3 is TGCGCCAGCAGCTTGGAGGGACAGGGCTTTGGCATTCAGTACTTC.

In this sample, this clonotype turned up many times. The CDR3 coding sequence is TGCGCCAGCAGCTTGGATGCAACTAATGAAAAACTGTTTTTT. It specifies CASSLDATNEKLFF. The rearrangement links TRBV5-1 to TRBJ1-4; no firm D call. There are 14 residues in the CDR3. V was cut by 0 bases and J by 0 bases, with 3 bases left in between. Germline V gives CDR1 SGHRS, CDR2 YFSETQ. Drawing the rest from reference TRBV5-1 and TRBJ1-4, the complete variable domain is KAGVTQTPRYLIKTRGQQVTLSCSPISGHRSVSWYQQTPGQGLQFLFEYFSETQRNKGNFPGRFSGRQFSNSRSEMNVSTLELGDSALYLCASSLDATNEKLFFGSGTQLSVL.

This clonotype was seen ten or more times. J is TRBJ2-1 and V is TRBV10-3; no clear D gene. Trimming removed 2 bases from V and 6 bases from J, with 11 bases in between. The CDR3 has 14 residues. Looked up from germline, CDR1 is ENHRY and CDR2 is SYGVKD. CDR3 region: CAISETRLANEQFF. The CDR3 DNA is TGTGCCATCAGTGAGACAAGACTCGCCAATGAGCAGTTCTTC.

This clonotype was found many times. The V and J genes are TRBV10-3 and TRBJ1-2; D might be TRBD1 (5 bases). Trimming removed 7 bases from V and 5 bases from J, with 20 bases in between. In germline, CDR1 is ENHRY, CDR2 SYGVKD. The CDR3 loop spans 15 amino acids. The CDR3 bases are TGTGCCATCACCGACGGGACCTTACCTTATTATGGCTACACCTTC. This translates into CAITDGTLPYYGYTF.